The 7 T cell receptor beta chains reported below all come from one sample, sequenced in a study of blood T cell repertoires in COVID-19. Some clones are missing from TCRdb's copy, which holds only in-frame ones; the method was immunoSEQ multiplex PCR. The data hold about 180,000 clones, with approximately 90% observed a single time. Sequenced sample: peripheral blood. The origin of the receptors is a woman aged 25-40 years with acute or convalescent COVID-19.

The chain couples TRBV6-4 to TRBJ2-3; TRBD2 aligns across 8 bases. Trimming removed 3 bases from V and 1 base from J; junction bases left unmatched: 15. This CDR3 spans 19 amino acids. CDR1 MRHNA and CDR2 SNTAGT come from the germline V gene. This CDR3 is CASSDTSGQGVWGTDTQYF. CDR3 nucleotide sequence: TGTGCCAGCAGTGATACTAGCGGCCAAGGAGTGTGGGGCACAGATACGCAGTATTTT.

The chain joins TRBV15 to TRBJ2-1; D is undetermined. Between the trimmed V and J ends, which lost 5 bases and 3 bases, there was a span of 11 bases. This CDR3 is built from 14 residues. Germline values: CDR1 LNHNV, CDR2 YYDKDF (reference sequence). DNA for the CDR3: TGTGCCACCAGCCGGGTCGCTGGCTACAATGAGCAGTTCTTC. Amino acids: CATSRVAGYNEQFF.

The V call is TRBV19, the J call TRBJ2-5; 12 bases are a match to TRBD2. The junction had 6 bases not matched to a gene; V was cut back by 3 bases and J by 4 bases. The CDR3 has 16 residues. Germline V lookup: CDR1 LNHDA, CDR2 SQIVND (reference sequence). CDR3 coding DNA: TGTGCCAGTAGTATGGGGCTAGCGGGAGGGGGAGAGACCCAGTACTTC. Its translation: CASSMGLAGGGETQYF.

This clone was seen once. The CDR3 reads CASSKDRGIGYGYTF. The CDR3 DNA is TGTGCCAGCAGCAAGGACAGGGGGATTGGCTATGGCTACACCTTC. This chain joins TRBV7-2 and TRBJ1-2; TRBD1 matches 10 bases. The CDR3 has 15 amino acids. Germline V gene lookup returns CDR1 SGHTA and CDR2 FQGNSA. V gave up 5 bases and J gave up 4 bases; unmatched junction bases: 7.

The genes are TRBV19 and TRBJ1-1; 9 bases line up with TRBD1. From germline, CDR1 is LNHDA and CDR2 SQIVND (reference sequence). This CDR3 is 15 amino acids long. After removal of 2 bases from V and 7 bases from J, the junction contained 8 bases not matched to a gene. This CDR3 reads CASSIPSTGGFEAFF. The CDR3 coding sequence is TGTGCCAGTAGTATACCCTCGACAGGGGGTTTTGAAGCTTTCTTT.

V gene TRBV11-2 combines with J gene TRBJ2-5, with 9 positions matching TRBD1. V lost 4 bases and J lost 3; bases outside the gene matches: 3. In germline, CDR1 is SGHAT, CDR2 FQNNGV. The CDR3 spans 14 residues. The CDR3 is CASSSTGGEETQYF. The CDR3 DNA sequence: TGTGCCAGCAGCTCCACAGGGGGCGAAGAGACCCAGTACTTC.

The J gene is TRBJ2-7, the V gene TRBV24-1; 14 nucleotides align to TRBD2. V gave up 4 bases and J gave up 0 bases; unmatched junction bases: 10. The CDR3 is made up of 19 amino acids. Germline CDR1 KGHDR, CDR2 SFDVKD. The DNA of the CDR3 is TGTGCCACCAGTGACCTGGGACTAGCGGGAGAAACGGGCTCCTACGAGCAGTACTTC. Amino acid sequence: CATSDLGLAGETGSYEQYF.